The text below deals with one T cell receptor (beta chain). The antigen remains unidentified. The CDR3 runs 16 residues. The germline V gene has CDR1 SGHAT and CDR2 FQNNGV. Unmatched junction bases numbered 6, after V lost 1 base and J lost 5 bases. Profiling relied on immunoSEQ multiplex PCR, and the TCRdb table lists in-frame clones only, not all of them. The table has 250,000 to 300,000 clones, about 86% seen once; the top ten hold about 1%. The donors were members of the roughly 120-subject validation cohort (separate from the approximately 670-subject first cohort). This specimen belongs to a study of cytomegalovirus exposure and HLA in healthy donors. Study-wide results and limits: Later, an analysis found that TCR clusters from the first cohort tended to co-occur in the 95 to 150 validation repertoires. The listing of 150 to 200 TCR beta chains classed them as cytomegalovirus-associated.

The sequenced sample consisted of PBMCs. The chain links TRBV11-2 to TRBJ2-5; 11 positions agree with TRBD2. The clonotype originates from a woman aged 18-29 years in good health and CMV-seronegative. This CDR3 is CASSLGPSGGRETQYF. The CDR3 bases are TGTGCCAGCAGCTTAGGCCCTAGCGGGGGGAGGGAGACCCAGTACTTC.